The 12 T cell receptor beta chains presented below share a single source sample, sequenced in a study of patients and donors after allogeneic stem cell transplantation. MiXCR, applied by TCRdb to the RT-PCR reads, yields one record per CDR3 protein. The sample contains about 87,000 distinct CDR3 sequences, around 5% of which appear only once. Specimen: blood, either unsorted or a sorted T cell fraction (not recorded which). The receptors come from a human donor who was either an allogeneic HSCT recipient or a stem cell or donor lymphocyte infusion donor (not recorded which). It is not recorded whose cells these are; they may come from a transplant donor.

This clonotype came up many times. The chain couples TRBV5-1 to TRBJ2-2, with D hard to call. This CDR3 contains 13 residues. The germline gives CDR1 SGHRS, CDR2 YFSETQ. The V and J ends lost 0 bases and 4 bases respectively, with 4 bases between them. The CDR3 loop is CASSLVPTGELFF. The CDR3 DNA sequence: TGCGCCAGCAGCTTGGTCCCCACCGGGGAGCTGTTTTTT.

This clonotype was detected ten times or more. The V and J genes are TRBV5-1 and TRBJ2-3, with TRBD2 matching over 11 bases. V lost 5 bases, J lost 0 bases, and 5 bases stayed unmatched. From germline, CDR1 is SGHRS and CDR2 YFSETQ. The CDR3 spans 16 residues. In nucleotides, the CDR3 is TGCGCCAGCAGAGACCGACTAGCGGGAAGCACAGATACGCAGTATTTT. Its protein is CASRDRLAGSTDTQYF.

This clonotype was detected many times. Its ends do not fully match the called genes, so a read error is possible. This rearrangement joins TRBV6-1 to TRBJ1-5; D possibly corresponds to TRBD1 (6 bases). CDR1 is MNHNS, CDR2 SASEGT, per germline. CDR3 length: 14 residues. The CDR3 DNA sequence: TGTGCCGGCAGCTTAGAGGGGGTCGATCAGCCCCAGCATTTT. Translation: CAGSLEGVDQPQHF.

This clonotype has more than one count but fewer than ten. The chain employs TRBV12-3 or TRBV12-4 and TRBJ1-3; D gene unclear. The germline V and J ends were trimmed by 7 bases and 2 bases, with 12 bases remaining between them. The length of the CDR3 is 14 residues. CDR3 bases: TGTGCCAGCACCCGCAGTTCCCCTGGAAACACCATATATTTT. Protein product: CASTRSSPGNTIYF.

This clonotype was recorded many times. This chain links TRBV6-1 with TRBJ1-1, with TRBD1 matching 12 bases. This CDR3 has 17 residues. Germline V gene lookup returns CDR1 MNHNS and CDR2 SASEGT. V lost 4 bases, J lost 0 bases, and 6 bases stayed unmatched. This CDR3 is CASSAGTGGVMNTEAFF. Here the CDR3 DNA reads TGTGCCAGCAGTGCAGGGACAGGGGGCGTTATGAACACTGAAGCTTTCTTT.

This clonotype came up many times. The CDR3: CASSFTGGGGGEQFF. CDR3 nucleotide sequence: TGTGCCAGCAGCTTTACAGGGGGCGGCGGGGGGGAGCAGTTCTTC. V and J are TRBV9 and TRBJ2-1, with a weak D call TRBD1 (9 bases). V lost 4 bases and J 10 bases, leaving 21 bases between the germline ends. The CDR3 is made up of 15 amino acids. Germline lookup yields CDR1 SGDLS and CDR2 YYNGEE.

The sample holds many counts of this clonotype. The chain carries TRBV29-1 and TRBJ2-5, with 7 bases aligning to TRBD1. Germline trimming cut 4 bases from V and 5 bases from J; bases unmatched to any gene: 10. The CDR3 is 14 amino acids. Germline values: CDR1 SQVTM, CDR2 ANQGSEA. The CDR3, as DNA: TGCAGCGTTGGAAGGGCAGGGGGTTGGGAGACCCAGTACTTC. Translation gives CSVGRAGGWETQYF.

This clonotype was counted ten times or more. J is TRBJ2-5 and V is TRBV20-1, with TRBD2 matching over 7 bases. Germline V gene lookup returns CDR1 DFQATT and CDR2 SNEGSKA (reference sequence). The CDR3 contains 13 residues. The trim removed 4 bases at V and 1 base at J, leaving 3 bases unmatched. The CDR3 loop reads CSATAGVQETQYF. In DNA, the CDR3 is TGCAGTGCTACCGCGGGAGTCCAAGAGACCCAGTACTTC.

The chain joins TRBV5-1 to TRBJ1-4; TRBD1 matches 7 bases. CDR3 length: 14 amino acids. From germline, CDR1 is SGHRS and CDR2 YFSETQ. V shed 3 bases and J 3 bases; nucleotides not matched to a gene: 2. CDR3 DNA: TGCGCCAGCAGCTCCGGGACAGCTAATGAAAAACTGTTTTTT. Translating it yields CASSSGTANEKLFF.

This clonotype was detected many times. The chain carries TRBV12-3 or TRBV12-4 and TRBJ1-3; D not certain. V dropped 3 bases and J dropped 0 bases, with 12 bases sitting between them. The CDR3 totals 16 residues. CDR3 coding DNA: TGTGCCAGCAGTTTCCTCGTCTCCCACTCTGGAAACACCATATATTTT. Protein sequence: CASSFLVSHSGNTIYF.

The J gene is TRBJ2-5, the V gene TRBV5-1; D is uncertain. V shed 0 bases and J shed 1 base, with 7 bases lying between them. The CDR3 length is 14 residues. In germline, CDR1 is SGHRS, CDR2 YFSETQ. In DNA, the CDR3 is TGCGCCAGCAGCTTGGGGCACCTCCAAGAGACCCAGTACTTC. Its translation is CASSLGHLQETQYF.

This clonotype was picked up many times. The V and J genes are TRBV5-1 and TRBJ2-7; 8 nucleotides align to TRBD1. V gave up 5 bases and J gave up 4 bases; unmatched junction bases: 8. CDR3 length: 14 residues. Per the germline V gene, CDR1 is SGHRS and CDR2 is YFSETQ. CDR3 nucleotides: TGCGCCAGCAGAACGACAGGGGAGGTATACGAGCAGTACTTC. Its translation: CASRTTGEVYEQYF.